One T cell receptor beta chain is described in this entry. The antigen is not known. The data stem from a study of shared clonotypes between healthy human individuals. Study in general: The study used three CD4 naive, three CD4 memory, two CD8 naive and one CD8 memory plate per donor. Broader study findings: Sharing across a handful of donors was seen in approximately 5.2% of naive CD4 clonotypes. Exclusively blood specimens were collected; tissue repertoires likely differ.

The CDR3 has 14 amino acids. V dropped 0 bases and J dropped 6 bases, with 12 bases sitting between them. Germline V gene data show CDR1 as MNHEY and CDR2 as SVGAGI. Assay: immunoSEQ multiplex PCR; the TCRdb copy retains only in-frame clones and omits some. The data contain fewer than 2.5 million clones, approximately 93% of them singletons. Sample: naive CD4+ T cells from PBMCs. Stated subset: CD45RA+ positively selected. The source of this sequence is a man younger than 35 in good health. Some clones in this sample may be carry-over from other donors' samples. This rearrangement joins TRBV6-5 to TRBJ2-7, with D perhaps matching TRBD1 or TRBD2 (5 bases each). In DNA, the CDR3 is TGTGCCAGCAGTTACTCCTACGGGGCGGGCGAGCAGTACTTC. This translates into CASSYSYGAGEQYF.